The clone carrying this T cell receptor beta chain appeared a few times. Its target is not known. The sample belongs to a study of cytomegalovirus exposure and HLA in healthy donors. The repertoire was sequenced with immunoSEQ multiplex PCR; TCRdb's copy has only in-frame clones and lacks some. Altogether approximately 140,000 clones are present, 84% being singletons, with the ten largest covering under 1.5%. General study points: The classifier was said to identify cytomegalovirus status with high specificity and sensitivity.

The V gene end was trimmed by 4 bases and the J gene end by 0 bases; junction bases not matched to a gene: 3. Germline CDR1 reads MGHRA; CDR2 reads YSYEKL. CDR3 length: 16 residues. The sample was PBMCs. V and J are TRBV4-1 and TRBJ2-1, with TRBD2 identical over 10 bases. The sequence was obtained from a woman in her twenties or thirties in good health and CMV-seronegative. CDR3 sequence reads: CASSPRTSGSYNEQFF. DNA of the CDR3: TGCGCCAGCAGCCCACGGACTAGCGGCTCCTACAATGAGCAGTTCTTC.